Given below is one T cell receptor (beta chain) in context. Its antigen is currently unknown. Data came from immunoSEQ multiplex PCR; TCRdb stores just in-frame clones and leaves some out. The table has about 120,000 clones, roughly nine tenths seen once; the top ten hold roughly 4.5%. The sample belongs to a study of T cell responses to AZD1222 COVID-19 vaccine. At the level of the study: Second doses that came at about 4 or about 12 weeks were put together.

CDR1 and CDR2 from the germline V gene are MNHEY and SVGAGI. Deletions cut 10 bases from V and 6 bases from J, with 19 bases between. The CDR3 extends over 13 amino acids. Broader study findings: The breadth and depth of Spike-specific TCRs increased once two AZD1222 doses had been given.

The chain couples TRBV6-5 to TRBJ2-7; tentative D call: TRBD2 (7 bases). The origin of this receptor is an adult in good health. This material consisted of peripheral blood, taken on day 0 of AZD1222 vaccination. The CDR3 reads CATKNPRGAEQYF. CDR3 DNA sequence: TGTGCCACCAAAAACCCTCGGGGGGCCGAGCAGTACTTC.